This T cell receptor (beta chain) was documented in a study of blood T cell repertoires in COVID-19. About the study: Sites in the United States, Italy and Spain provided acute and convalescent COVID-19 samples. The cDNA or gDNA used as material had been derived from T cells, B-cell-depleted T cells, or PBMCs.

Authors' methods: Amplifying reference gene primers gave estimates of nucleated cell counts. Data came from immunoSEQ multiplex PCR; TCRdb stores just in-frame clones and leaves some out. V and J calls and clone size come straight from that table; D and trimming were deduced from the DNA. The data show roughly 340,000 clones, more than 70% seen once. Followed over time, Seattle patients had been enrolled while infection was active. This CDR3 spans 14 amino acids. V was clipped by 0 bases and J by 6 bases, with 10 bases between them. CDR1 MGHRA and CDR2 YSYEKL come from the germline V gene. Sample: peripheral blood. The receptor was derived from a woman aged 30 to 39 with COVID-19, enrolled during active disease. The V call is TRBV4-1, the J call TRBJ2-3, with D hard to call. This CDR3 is CASSQDRASDTQYF. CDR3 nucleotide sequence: TGCGCCAGCAGCCAAGATCGAGCTTCCGATACGCAGTATTTT.